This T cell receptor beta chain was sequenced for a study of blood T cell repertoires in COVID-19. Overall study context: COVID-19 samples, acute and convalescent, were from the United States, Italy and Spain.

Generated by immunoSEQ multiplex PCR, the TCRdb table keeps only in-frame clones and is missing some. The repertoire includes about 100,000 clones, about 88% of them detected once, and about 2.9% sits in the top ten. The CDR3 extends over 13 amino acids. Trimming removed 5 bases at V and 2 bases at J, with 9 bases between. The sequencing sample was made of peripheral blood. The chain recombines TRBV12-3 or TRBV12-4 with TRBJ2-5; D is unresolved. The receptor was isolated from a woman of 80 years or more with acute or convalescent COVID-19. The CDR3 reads CASSPQNQETQYF. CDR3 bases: TGTGCCAGCAGTCCCCAAAATCAAGAGACCCAGTACTTC.